This T cell receptor beta chain was found in a study of blood T cell repertoires in COVID-19. Across the study: Spain, Italy and the United States supplied samples that represented acute and convalescent COVID-19. The cDNA or gDNA used as material had been derived from T cells, B-cell-depleted T cells, or PBMCs.

Source study methods: Researchers report that nucleated cell counts were estimated from reference gene primer amplification. TCRdb's copy holds only in-frame clones and misses some; the assay was immunoSEQ multiplex PCR. The V and J calls and clone size come from that table; D and trimming were worked out from the DNA. The table has roughly 300,000 clones, 80% to 90% seen once. This receptor was obtained from a woman between 35 and 50 years old who had recovered from COVID-19. Sequenced: peripheral blood.

The CDR3 DNA reads as TGTGCCAGCAGTTGGGCAGGGGACACCGGGGAGCTGTTTTTT. Translating gives CASSWAGDTGELFF. V usage is TRBV6-6 and J usage is TRBJ2-2; possibly TRBD1 for D (6 bases). The CDR3 extends over 14 amino acids. V dropped 4 bases and J dropped 3 bases, with 9 bases sitting between them. Per germline, CDR1 MNHNY and CDR2 SVGAGI (reference sequence).